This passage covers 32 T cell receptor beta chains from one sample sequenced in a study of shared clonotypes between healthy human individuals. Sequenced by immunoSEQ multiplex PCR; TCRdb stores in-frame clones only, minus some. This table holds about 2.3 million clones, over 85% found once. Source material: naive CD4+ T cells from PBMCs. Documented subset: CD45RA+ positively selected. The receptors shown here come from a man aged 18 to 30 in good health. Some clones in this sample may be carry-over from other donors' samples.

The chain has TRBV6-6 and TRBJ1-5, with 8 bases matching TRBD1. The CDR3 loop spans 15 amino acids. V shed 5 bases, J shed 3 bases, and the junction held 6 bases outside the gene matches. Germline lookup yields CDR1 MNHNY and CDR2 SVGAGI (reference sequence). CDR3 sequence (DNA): TGTGCCAGCAGTCCGGGACAGGCTCACAATCAGCCCCAGCATTTT. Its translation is CASSPGQAHNQPQHF.

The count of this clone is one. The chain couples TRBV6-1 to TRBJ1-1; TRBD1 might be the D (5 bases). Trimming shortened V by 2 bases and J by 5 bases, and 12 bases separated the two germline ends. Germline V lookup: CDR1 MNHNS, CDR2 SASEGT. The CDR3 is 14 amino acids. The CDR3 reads CASSELGARTEAFF. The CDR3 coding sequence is TGTGCCAGCAGTGAATTAGGGGCTCGGACTGAAGCTTTCTTT.

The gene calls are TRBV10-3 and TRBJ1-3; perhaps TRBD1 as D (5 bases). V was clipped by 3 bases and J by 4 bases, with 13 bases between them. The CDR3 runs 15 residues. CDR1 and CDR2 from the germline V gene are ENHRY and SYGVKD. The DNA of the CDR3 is TGTGCCATCAGTGACAGGGACTCGGGAGGAAACACCATATATTTT. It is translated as CAISDRDSGGNTIYF.

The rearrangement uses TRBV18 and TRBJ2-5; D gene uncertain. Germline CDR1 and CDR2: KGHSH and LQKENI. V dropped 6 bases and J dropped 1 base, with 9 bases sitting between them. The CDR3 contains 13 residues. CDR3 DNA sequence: TGTGCCAGCTCGCAAACCGTCCAAGAGACCCAGTACTTC. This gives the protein CASSQTVQETQYF.

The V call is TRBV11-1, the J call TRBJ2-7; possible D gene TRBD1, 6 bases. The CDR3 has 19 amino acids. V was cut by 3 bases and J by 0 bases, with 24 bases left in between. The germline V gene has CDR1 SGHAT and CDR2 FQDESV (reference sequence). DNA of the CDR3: TGTGCCAGCAGCTTCTTAACCCAGGGGACCGGCTGGGGCTCCTACGAGCAGTACTTC. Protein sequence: CASSFLTQGTGWGSYEQYF. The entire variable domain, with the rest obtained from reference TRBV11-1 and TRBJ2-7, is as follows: EAEVAQSPRYKITEKSQAVAFWCDPISGHATLYWYRQILGQGPELLVQFQDESVVDDSQLPKDRFSAERLKGVDSTLKIQPAELGDSAMYLCASSFLTQGTGWGSYEQYFGPGTRLTVT.

The CDR3 bases are TGTGCCAGCAACGTGGGGGGCGGACAGCCCCAGCATTTT. Its translation: CASNVGGGQPQHF. This chain joins TRBV2 and TRBJ1-5, with a tentative D call TRBD1 (6 bases). CDR3 length: 13 residues. With 7 bases removed from V and 7 bases from J, the gap between germline ends came to 14 bases. CDR1 SNHLY and CDR2 FYNNEI come from the germline V gene.

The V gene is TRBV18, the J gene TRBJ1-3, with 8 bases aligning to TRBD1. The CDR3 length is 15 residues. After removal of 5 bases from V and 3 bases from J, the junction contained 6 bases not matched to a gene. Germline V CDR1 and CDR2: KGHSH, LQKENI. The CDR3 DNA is TGTGCCAGCTCATCGCAGGGGGCGCTTGGAAACACCATATATTTT. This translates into CASSSQGALGNTIYF.

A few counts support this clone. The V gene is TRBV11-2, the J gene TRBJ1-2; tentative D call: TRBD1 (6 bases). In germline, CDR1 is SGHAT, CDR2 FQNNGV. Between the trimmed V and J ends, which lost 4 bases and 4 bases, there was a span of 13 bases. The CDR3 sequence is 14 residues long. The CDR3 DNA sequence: TGTGCCAGCAGCTCCTTACAGGGTGGCTATGGCTACACCTTC. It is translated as CASSSLQGGYGYTF.

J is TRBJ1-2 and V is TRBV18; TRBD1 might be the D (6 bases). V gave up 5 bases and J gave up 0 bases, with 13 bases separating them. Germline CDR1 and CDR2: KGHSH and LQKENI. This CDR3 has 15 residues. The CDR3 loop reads CASSSQGPPNYGYTF. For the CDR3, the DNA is TGTGCCAGCTCATCGCAGGGGCCCCCTAACTATGGCTACACCTTC.

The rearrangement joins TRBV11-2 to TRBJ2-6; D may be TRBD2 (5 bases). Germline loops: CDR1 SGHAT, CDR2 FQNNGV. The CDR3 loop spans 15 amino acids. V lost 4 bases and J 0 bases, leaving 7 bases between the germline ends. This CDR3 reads CASSWEYSGANVLTF. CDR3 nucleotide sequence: TGTGCCAGCAGCTGGGAGTACTCTGGGGCCAACGTCCTGACTTTC.

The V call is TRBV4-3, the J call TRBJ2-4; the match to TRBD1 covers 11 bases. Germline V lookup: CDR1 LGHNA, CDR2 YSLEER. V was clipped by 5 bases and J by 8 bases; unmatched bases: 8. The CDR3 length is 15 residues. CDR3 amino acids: CASSVRTGGDDIQYF. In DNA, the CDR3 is TGCGCCAGCAGCGTCCGGACAGGGGGCGATGACATTCAGTACTTC.

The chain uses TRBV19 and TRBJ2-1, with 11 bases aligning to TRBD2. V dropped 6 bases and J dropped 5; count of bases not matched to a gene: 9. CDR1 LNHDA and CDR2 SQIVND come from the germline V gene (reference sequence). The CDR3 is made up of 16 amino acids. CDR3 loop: CASRDLAGGYHNEQFF. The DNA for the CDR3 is TGTGCCAGTAGGGACCTAGCGGGAGGCTACCACAATGAGCAGTTCTTC.

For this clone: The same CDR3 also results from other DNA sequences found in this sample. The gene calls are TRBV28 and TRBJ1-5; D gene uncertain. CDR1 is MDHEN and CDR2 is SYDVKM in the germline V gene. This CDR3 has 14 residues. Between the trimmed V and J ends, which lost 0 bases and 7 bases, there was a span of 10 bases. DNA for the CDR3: TGTGCCAGCAGTTTATGGGGGATCCGACAGCCCCAGCATTTT. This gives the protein CASSLWGIRQPQHF.

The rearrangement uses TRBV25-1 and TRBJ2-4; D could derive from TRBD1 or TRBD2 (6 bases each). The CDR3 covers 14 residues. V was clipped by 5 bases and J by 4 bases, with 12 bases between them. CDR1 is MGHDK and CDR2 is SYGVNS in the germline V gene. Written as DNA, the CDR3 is TGTGCCAGCAGTCCGGGGGCGTCAAAAAACATTCAGTACTTC. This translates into CASSPGASKNIQYF.

The CDR3 DNA reads as TGCGCCAGCAGCCAAGATCGTGGGGTGGGTGAGCAGTTCTTC. Amino acid sequence: CASSQDRGVGEQFF. The chain joins TRBV4-3 to TRBJ2-1; D not resolved. The V end was cut by 0 bases, the J end by 9 bases, with 12 bases between. Germline V lookup: CDR1 LGHNA, CDR2 YSLEER. The CDR3 covers 14 residues.

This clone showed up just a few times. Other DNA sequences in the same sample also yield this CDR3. The DNA of the CDR3 is TGTGCCAGCAGCTCCGGAGCTAACTATGGCTACACCTTC. Amino acid sequence: CASSSGANYGYTF. V and J are TRBV2 and TRBJ1-2, with unresolved D. V was shortened by 6 bases and J by 0 bases, with 8 bases between the two germline ends. Germline V CDR1 and CDR2: SNHLY, FYNNEI. CDR3 size: 13 residues.

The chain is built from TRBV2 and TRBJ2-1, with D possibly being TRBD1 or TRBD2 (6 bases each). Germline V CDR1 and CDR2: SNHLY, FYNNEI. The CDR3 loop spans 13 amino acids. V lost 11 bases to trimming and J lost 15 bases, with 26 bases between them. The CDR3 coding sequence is TGTGCCGGCAAAGGGTGCGGGACACGTTGTCCGTTCTTC. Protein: CAGKGCGTRCPFF.

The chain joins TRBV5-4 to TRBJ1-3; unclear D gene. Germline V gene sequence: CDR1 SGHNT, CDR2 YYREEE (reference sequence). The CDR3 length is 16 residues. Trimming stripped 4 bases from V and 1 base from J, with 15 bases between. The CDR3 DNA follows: TGTGCCAGCAGCGTCACGGACGGTTTTTCTGGAAACACCATATATTTT. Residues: CASSVTDGFSGNTIYF.

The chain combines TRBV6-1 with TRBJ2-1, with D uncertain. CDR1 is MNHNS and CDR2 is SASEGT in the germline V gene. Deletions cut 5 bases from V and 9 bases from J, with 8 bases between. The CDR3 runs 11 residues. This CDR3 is CASSWLSEQFF. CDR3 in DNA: TGTGCCAGCAGTTGGCTGTCTGAGCAGTTCTTC.

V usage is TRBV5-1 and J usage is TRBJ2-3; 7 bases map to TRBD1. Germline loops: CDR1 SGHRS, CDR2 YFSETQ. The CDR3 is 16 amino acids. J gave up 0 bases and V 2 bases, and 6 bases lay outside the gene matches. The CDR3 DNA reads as TGCGCCAGCAGCTTCAGTCCGGGACAGAGCACAGATACGCAGTATTTT. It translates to CASSFSPGQSTDTQYF.

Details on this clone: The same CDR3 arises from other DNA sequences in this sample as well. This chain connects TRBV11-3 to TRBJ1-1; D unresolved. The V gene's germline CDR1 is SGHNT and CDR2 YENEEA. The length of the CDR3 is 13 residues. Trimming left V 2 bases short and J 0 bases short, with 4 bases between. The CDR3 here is CASSLSLNTEAFF. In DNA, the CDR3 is TGTGCCAGCAGCTTAAGCCTGAACACTGAAGCTTTCTTT.

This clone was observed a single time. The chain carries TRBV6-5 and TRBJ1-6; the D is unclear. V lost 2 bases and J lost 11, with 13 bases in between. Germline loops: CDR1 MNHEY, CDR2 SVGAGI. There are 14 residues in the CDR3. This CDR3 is CASSYNSDATPLHF. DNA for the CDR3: TGTGCCAGCAGTTACAACTCAGATGCAACACCCCTCCACTTT.

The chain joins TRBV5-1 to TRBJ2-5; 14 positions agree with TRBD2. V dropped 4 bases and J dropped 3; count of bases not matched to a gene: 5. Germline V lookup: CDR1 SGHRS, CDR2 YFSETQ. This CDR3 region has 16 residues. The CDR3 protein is CASSPQGLAGEETQYF. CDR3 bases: TGCGCCAGCAGCCCCCAGGGACTAGCGGGAGAAGAGACCCAGTACTTC. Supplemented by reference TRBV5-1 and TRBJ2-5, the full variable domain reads KAGVTQTPRYLIKTRGQQVTLSCSPISGHRSVSWYQQTPGQGLQFLFEYFSETQRNKGNFPGRFSGRQFSNSRSEMNVSTLELGDSALYLCASSPQGLAGEETQYFGPGTRLLVL.

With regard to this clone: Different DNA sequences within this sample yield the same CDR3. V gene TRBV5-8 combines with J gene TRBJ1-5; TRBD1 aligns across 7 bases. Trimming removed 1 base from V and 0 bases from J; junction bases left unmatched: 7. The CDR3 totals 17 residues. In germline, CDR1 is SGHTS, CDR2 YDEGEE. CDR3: CASSLWAGGNSNQPQHF. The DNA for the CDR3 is TGTGCCAGCAGCTTGTGGGCAGGGGGAAATAGCAATCAGCCCCAGCATTTT.

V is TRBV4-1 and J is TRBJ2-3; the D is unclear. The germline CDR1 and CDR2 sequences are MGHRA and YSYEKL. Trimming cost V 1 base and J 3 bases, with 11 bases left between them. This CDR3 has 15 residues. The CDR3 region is CASSQGSTRTDTQYF. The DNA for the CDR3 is TGCGCCAGCAGCCAAGGCTCGACCAGAACAGATACGCAGTATTTT.

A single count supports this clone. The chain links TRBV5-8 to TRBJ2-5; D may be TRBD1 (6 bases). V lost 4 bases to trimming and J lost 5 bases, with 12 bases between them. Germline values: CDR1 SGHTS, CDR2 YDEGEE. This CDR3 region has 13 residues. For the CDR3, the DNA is TGTGCCAGCAGCCGGGACATTCGGGAGACCCAGTACTTC. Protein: CASSRDIRETQYF. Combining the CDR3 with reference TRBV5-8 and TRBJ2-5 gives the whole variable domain EAGVTQSPTHLIKTRGQQATLRCSPISGHTSVYWYQQALGLGLQFLLWYDEGEERNRGNFPPRFSGRQFPNYSSELNVNALELEDSALYLCASSRDIRETQYFGPGTRLLVL.

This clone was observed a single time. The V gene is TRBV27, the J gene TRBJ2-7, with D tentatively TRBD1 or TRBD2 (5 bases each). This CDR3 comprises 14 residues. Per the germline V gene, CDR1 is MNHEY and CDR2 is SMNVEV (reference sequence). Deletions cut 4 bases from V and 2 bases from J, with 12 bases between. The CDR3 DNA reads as TGTGCCAGCAGTTCGGGACGGAGAACCTACGAGCAGTACTTC. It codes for CASSSGRRTYEQYF.

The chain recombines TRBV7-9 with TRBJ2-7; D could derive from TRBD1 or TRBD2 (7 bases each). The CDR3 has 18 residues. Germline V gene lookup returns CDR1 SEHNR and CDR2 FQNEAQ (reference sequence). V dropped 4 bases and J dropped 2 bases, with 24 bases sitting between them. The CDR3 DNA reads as TGTGCCAGCAGCTACCAGACAGGGTCGGGCGGGAGACCCTACGAGCAGTACTTC. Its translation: CASSYQTGSGGRPYEQYF.

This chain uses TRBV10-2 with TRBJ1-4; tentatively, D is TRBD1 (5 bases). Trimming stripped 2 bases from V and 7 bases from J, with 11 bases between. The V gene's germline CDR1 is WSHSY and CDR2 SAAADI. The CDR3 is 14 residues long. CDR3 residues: CASSEGGSLEKLFF. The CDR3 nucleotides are TGCGCCAGCAGTGAGGGGGGTTCCCTTGAAAAACTGTTTTTT.

DNA of the CDR3: TGTGCCAGTAGTATTAGGCTAGCGAACTCCTACGAGCAGTACTTC. Encoded protein: CASSIRLANSYEQYF. The chain carries TRBV19 and TRBJ2-7, with D maybe TRBD2 (6 bases). This CDR3 is built from 15 residues. V was cut by 3 bases and J by 0 bases, with 12 bases left in between. From germline, CDR1 is LNHDA and CDR2 SQIVND (reference sequence). Supplemented by reference TRBV19 and TRBJ2-7, the full variable domain reads DGGITQSPKYLFRKEGQNVTLSCEQNLNHDAMYWYRQDPGQGLRLIYYSQIVNDFQKGDIAEGYSVSREKKESFPLTVTSAQKNPTAFYLCASSIRLANSYEQYFGPGTRLTVT.

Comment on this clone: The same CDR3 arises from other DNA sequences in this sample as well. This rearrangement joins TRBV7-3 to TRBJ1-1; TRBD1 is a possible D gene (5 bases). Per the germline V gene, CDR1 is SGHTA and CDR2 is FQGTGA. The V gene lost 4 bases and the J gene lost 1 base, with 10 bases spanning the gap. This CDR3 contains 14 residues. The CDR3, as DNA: TGTGCCAGCAGCTCTACAGGTGGGAACACTGAAGCTTTCTTT. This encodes CASSSTGGNTEAFF.

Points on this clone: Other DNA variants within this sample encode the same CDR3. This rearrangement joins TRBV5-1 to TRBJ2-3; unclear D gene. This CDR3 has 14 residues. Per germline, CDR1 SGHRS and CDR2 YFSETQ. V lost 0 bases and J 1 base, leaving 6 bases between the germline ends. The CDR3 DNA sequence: TGCGCCAGCAGCTTGGTGCCGGGCACAGATACGCAGTATTTT. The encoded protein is CASSLVPGTDTQYF.